The 5 T cell receptor beta chains below all came from one sample that was sequenced in a study of shared clonotypes between healthy human individuals. Sequenced by immunoSEQ multiplex PCR; TCRdb stores in-frame clones only, minus some. This sample yields 2 million to 3 million clones, of which under 95% are seen a single time; roughly 0.36% belongs to the top ten. Sequencing used naive CD4+ T cells from PBMCs. Noted subset: CD45RA+ positively selected. The source of these receptors is a man aged 18 to 29 in good health. Some clones in this sample may be carry-over from other donors' samples.

This clone was detected only once. This chain joins TRBV19 and TRBJ1-3; D gene ambiguous. This CDR3 comprises 13 residues. The germline V and J ends were trimmed by 10 bases and 0 bases, with 10 bases remaining between them. In germline, CDR1 is LNHDA, CDR2 SQIVND (reference sequence). The CDR3 loop is CATTTVSGNTIYF. As DNA, the CDR3 is TGTGCCACTACCACAGTCTCTGGAAACACCATATATTTT.

The J gene is TRBJ1-5, the V gene TRBV7-3, with no clear D. Between the trimmed V and J ends, which lost 5 bases and 6 bases, there was a span of 14 bases. From germline, CDR1 is SGHTA and CDR2 FQGTGA. The CDR3 contains 14 residues. CDR3 sequence (DNA): TGTGCCAGCAGCCGGCCGAACTCTGCTCAGCCCCAGCATTTT. This codes for CASSRPNSAQPQHF.

CDR3 residues: CASSAQAGGGYNEQFF. CDR3 sequence (DNA): TGCGCCAGCAGCGCTCAAGCGGGAGGAGGGTACAATGAGCAGTTCTTC. This chain links TRBV5-1 with TRBJ2-1; 9 nucleotides line up with TRBD2. Germline CDR1 is SGHRS and CDR2 is YFSETQ. The junction had 9 bases not matched to a gene; V was cut back by 4 bases and J by 4 bases. The CDR3 totals 16 residues. The variable domain in full, with the rest retrieved from reference TRBV5-1 and TRBJ2-1, is KAGVTQTPRYLIKTRGQQVTLSCSPISGHRSVSWYQQTPGQGLQFLFEYFSETQRNKGNFPGRFSGRQFSNSRSEMNVSTLELGDSALYLCASSAQAGGGYNEQFFGPGTRLTVL.

The V gene is TRBV27, the J gene TRBJ1-2; 7 bases match TRBD1. The CDR3 length is 14 residues. Trimming cost V 6 bases and J 4 bases; bases outside gene matches: 8. CDR1 and CDR2 (germline): MNHEY, SMNVEV (reference sequence). The CDR3 nucleotides read TGTGCCAGCAGACCGGGACAGTATTCCTATGGCTACACCTTC. Its protein product is CASRPGQYSYGYTF.

To note about this clone: Other nucleotide sequences in the sample specify the same CDR3. This chain joins TRBV9 and TRBJ1-1, with no clear D. Germline V gene lookup returns CDR1 SGDLS and CDR2 YYNGEE. This CDR3 contains 14 residues. The germline V and J ends were trimmed by 0 bases and 0 bases, with 6 bases remaining between them. CDR3 nucleotide sequence: TGTGCCAGCAGCGTAGCTGGGGTGAACACTGAAGCTTTCTTT. It codes for CASSVAGVNTEAFF.